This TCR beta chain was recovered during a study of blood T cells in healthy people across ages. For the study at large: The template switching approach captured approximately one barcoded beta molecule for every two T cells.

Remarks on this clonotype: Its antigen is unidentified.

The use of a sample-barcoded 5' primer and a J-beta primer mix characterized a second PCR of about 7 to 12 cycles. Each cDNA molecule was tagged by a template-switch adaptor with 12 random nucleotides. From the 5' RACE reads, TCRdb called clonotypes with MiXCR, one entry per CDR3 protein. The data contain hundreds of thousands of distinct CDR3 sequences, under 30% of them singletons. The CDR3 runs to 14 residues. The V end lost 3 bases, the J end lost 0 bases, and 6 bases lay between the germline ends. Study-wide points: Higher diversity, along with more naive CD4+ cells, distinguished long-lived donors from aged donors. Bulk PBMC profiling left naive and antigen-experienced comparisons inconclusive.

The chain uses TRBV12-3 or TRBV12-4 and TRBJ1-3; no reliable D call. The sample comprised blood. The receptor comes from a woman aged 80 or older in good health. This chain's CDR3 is CASSFSSSGNTIYF. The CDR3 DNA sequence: TGTGCCAGCAGTTTCTCCAGCTCTGGAAACACCATATATTTT.